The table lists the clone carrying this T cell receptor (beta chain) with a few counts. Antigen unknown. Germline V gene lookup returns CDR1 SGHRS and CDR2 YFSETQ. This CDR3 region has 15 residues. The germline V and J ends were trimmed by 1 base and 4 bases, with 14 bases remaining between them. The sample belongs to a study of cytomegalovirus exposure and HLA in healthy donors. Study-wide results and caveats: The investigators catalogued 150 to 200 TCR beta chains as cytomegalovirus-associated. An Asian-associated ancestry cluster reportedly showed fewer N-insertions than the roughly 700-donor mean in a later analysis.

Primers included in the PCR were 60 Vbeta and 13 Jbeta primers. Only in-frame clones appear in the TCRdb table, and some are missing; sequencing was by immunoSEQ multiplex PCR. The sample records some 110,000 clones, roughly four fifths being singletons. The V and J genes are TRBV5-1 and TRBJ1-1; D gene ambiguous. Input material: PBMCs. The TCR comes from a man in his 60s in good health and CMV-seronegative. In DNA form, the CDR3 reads TGCGCCAGCAGCTTGAGTACGTCCCGGGGCACTGAAGCTTTCTTT. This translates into CASSLSTSRGTEAFF.